The rows below give T cell receptor beta chains drawn from one sample of a study of CD8+ T cells in alopecia areata. The repertoire was sequenced with immunoSEQ multiplex PCR; TCRdb's copy has only in-frame clones and lacks some. The table has around 170,000 clones, approximately 50% seen once. The sequencing here drew on CD8+ T cells sorted from blood, taken at roughly week 53, from a patient treated with tofacitinib. The receptors were sampled from a human donor with alopecia areata. CDR3s leave out the opening cysteine and the closing phenylalanine or tryptophan. The order of the fields is V gene, CDR3 protein.

>TRBV6-5
ASTYRDQPQH
>TRBV5-4
ASSLQGGYEQY
>TRBV5-6
ASSLGIYMNTEAF
>TRBV18
ASSPPGQGPRYSYEQY
>TRBV29-1
SVDQQGSEKLF
>TRBV30
AWSVPGRGETQY
>TRBV13
ASSPSGLTEYEQY
>TRBV18
ASSPPGTGGKTQY
>TRBV7-9
ASSLEAGVIDEQY
>TRBV4-3
ASSYGTANTGELF
>TRBV7-8
ASSPGTESSYNEQF
>TRBV7-6
ASSSSPTRSSGNTIY
>TRBV5-4
ASSTRTSGGLYEQY
>TRBV5-6
ASSSRTGVVEQY
>TRBV29-1
SVGGSEAF
>TRBV6-5
ASSYSTSRGSGELF
>TRBV30
AWSVGAGMPYGYT
>TRBV9
ASSASGTANGYT
>TRBV7-6
ASSPPGGNTGELF
>TRBV5-6
ASSSESGEQY
>TRBV30
AWSLSNTEAF
>TRBV27
ASSERDSGYEQY
>TRBV4-1
ASSQPGRWAYGYT
>TRBV13
ASSSPVLSGGSTDTQY
>TRBV13
ASSDRDRGKGYEQY
>TRBV29-1
SVDGGGGNQPQH
>TRBV7-2
ASSPDYGYT
>TRBV2
ASSWSRGQETQY
>TRBV2
ASSESTVNTEAF
>TRBV19
ASSLDRGTYNEQF
>TRBV6-1
ASSVSYTEAF
>TRBV5-1
ASSLIRGGYNEQF
>TRBV6-5
ASSYSEGSEQY
>TRBV19
ASSPLGQGALGTQY
>TRBV27
ASSWTGHNEQF
>TRBV4-2
ASSQALTRWETQY
>TRBV11-3
ASSSGETEAF
>TRBV7-9
ASSPAGGTEKAF
>TRBV4-2
ASSQGVQETQY
>TRBV5-4
ASSLISGGTNTDTQY
>TRBV4-1
ASSQSQVYNQPQH
>TRBV4-3
ASSHHRDRGYT
>TRBV15
ATKSGQGGSYEQY
>TRBV5-1
ASSLAGWNEQY
>TRBV4-3
ASSQGRGRNQPQH
>TRBV6-5
ASSYSGDGKNIQY
>TRBV7-3
ASSLSPEYEQY